The source of this T cell receptor (beta chain) is a study of blood T cell repertoires in COVID-19 (TCRdb year 2020). For context, the study as a whole: The collaborator samples originated in the United States, Italy and Spain and spanned the acute and convalescent phases of COVID-19. The material from the prospective study consisted of cDNA or gDNA derived from T cells, B-cell-depleted T cells, or PBMCs. Subjects who had been exposed to COVID-19, were actively infected with it, or had recovered from it provided the deeply sampled blood TCRbeta repertoires that made up the dataset. A freely available public database, intended as a resource for researchers studying the immune response to SARS-CoV-2, is where the repertoires were released. Samples were obtained from the ongoing ImmuneRACE study (first 160 participants) and from approximately 1,200 subjects provided by 6 global collaborators. Sample metadata almost always included a de-identified subject ID, COVID-19 status, age in years and sex. Where available, HLA class I and class II types were taken from metadata supplied by the sample provider and were not determined by assay-based typing.

The collaborating institutions used their own protocols to collect whole blood in K2EDTA tubes. For TCRbeta analysis, collaborator samples were shipped as frozen whole blood, as isolated PBMCs, or as DNA extracted from either sample type. TCRbeta CDR3 regions were amplified from genomic DNA using the immunoSEQ Assay, a bias-controlled multiplex PCR. Turning to the authors' computational methods: The number of nucleated cells in each sample was estimated from the amplification of reference gene primers within the assay. Sequence reads were collapsed and filtered to measure the absolute abundance of every unique TCRbeta CDR3 rearrangement. For each sample, productive Simpson clonality was calculated as the square root of Simpson's diversity index across productive rearrangements. Drawn from immuneACCESS, this table holds only the in-frame rearrangements with V and J called that TCRdb kept. Clones are partly lost; checked studies trace under half to an unresolved V gene and leave the rest unexplained. V and J calls plus clone size are reproduced from that table; the DNA served to infer D and trimming. Here the sample has over 20,000 clones; around 90% occur a single time. The top ten hold around 6% of the sample.

A note on this clone: Its antigen remains undetermined. The input lacks base qualities; no much larger clone sits a single base away.

Findings and caveats that apply to the study as a whole: How much clinical and demographic metadata was included differed by source and by participant, and the metadata was provided uncurated.

Sequencing used peripheral blood. The receptor was isolated from a human donor in a cohort sampled during active COVID-19.

CDR3 loop: CASSHRTSPYEQYF. In nucleotide form, the sequence is TGTGCCAGCAGTCATCGGACTAGCCCTTACGAGCAGTACTTC. The rearranged chain carries TRBV6-5 and TRBJ2-7; a stretch of 8 junction bases matches TRBD2. The cysteine opens and the phenylalanine closes a CDR3 of 14 amino acids. The read is trimmed to its CDR3 DNA, 42 bases read in frame from base 1. Based on the germline V gene, the CDR1 and CDR2 sequences are MNHEY and SVGAGI. V is pruned by 5 bases and J by 4 bases, leaving 7 bases of the junction without a gene match.